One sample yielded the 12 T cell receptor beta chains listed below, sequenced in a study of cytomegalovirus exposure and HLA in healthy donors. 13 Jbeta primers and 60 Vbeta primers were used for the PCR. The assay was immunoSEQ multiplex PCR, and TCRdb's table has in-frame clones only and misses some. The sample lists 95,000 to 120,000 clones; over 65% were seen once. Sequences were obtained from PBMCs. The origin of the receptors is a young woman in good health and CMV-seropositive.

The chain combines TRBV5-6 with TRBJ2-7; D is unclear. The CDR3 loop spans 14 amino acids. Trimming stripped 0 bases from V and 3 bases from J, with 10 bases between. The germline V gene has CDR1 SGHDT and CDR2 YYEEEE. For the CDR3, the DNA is TGTGCCAGCAGCTTGGTGGGCCCCTACTACGAGCAGTACTTC. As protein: CASSLVGPYYEQYF.

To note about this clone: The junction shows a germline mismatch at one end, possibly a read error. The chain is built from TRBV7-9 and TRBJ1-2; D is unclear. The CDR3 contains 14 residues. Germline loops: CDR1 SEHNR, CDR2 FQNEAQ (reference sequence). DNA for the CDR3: TGTGCCGGCAGCTCCCTTACAGAGAACTATGGCTACACCTTC. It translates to CAGSSLTENYGYTF.

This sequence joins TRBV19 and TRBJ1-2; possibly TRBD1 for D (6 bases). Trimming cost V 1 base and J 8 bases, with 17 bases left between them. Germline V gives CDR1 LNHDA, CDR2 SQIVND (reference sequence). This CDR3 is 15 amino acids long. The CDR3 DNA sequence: TGTGCCAGTAGTATAGCGGGACAAGGCCCCCCAGGCTACACCTTC. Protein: CASSIAGQGPPGYTF.

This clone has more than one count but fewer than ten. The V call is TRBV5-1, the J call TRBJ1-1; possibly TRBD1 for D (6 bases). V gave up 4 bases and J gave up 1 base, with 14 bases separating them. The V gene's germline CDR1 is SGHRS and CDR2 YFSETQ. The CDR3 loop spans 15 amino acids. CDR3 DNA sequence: TGCGCCAGCAGCATTCGACAGGCACCGAACACTGAAGCTTTCTTT. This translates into CASSIRQAPNTEAFF. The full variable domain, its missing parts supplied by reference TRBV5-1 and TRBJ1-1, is KAGVTQTPRYLIKTRGQQVTLSCSPISGHRSVSWYQQTPGQGLQFLFEYFSETQRNKGNFPGRFSGRQFSNSRSEMNVSTLELGDSALYLCASSIRQAPNTEAFFGQGTRLTVV.

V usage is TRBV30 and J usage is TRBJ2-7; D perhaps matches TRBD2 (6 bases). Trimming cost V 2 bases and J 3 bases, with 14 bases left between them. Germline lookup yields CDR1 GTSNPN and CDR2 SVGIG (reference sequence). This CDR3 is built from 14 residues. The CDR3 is CAWSYGRKDYEQYF. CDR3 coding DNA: TGTGCCTGGAGTTACGGGAGAAAGGACTACGAGCAGTACTTC.

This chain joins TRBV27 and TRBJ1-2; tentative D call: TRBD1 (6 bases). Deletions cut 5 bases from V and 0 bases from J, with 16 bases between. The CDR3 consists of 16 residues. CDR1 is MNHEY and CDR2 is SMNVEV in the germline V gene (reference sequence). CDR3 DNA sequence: TGTGCCAGCAGTCCCGACAGGAGGAAACCTAACTATGGCTACACCTTC. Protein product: CASSPDRRKPNYGYTF.

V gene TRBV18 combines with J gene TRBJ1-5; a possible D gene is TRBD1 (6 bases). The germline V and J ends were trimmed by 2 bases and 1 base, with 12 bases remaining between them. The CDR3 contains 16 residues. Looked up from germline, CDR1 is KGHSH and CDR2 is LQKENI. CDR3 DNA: TGTGCCAGCTCACCAGGAATTACAGGGAGCAATCAGCCCCAGCATTTT. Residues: CASSPGITGSNQPQHF. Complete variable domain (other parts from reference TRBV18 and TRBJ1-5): NAGVMQNPRHLVRRRGQEARLRCSPMKGHSHVYWYRQLPEEGLKFMVYLQKENIIDESGMPKERFSAEFPKEGPSILRIQQVVRGDSAAYFCASSPGITGSNQPQHFGDGTRLSIL.

In DNA form, the CDR3 reads TGTGCCAGTAGTATTGGGACTAGCGGGAGCCACGACGAGCAGTACTTC. This gives the protein CASSIGTSGSHDEQYF. This chain joins TRBV19 and TRBJ2-7; the match to TRBD2 covers 14 bases. The CDR3 length is 16 residues. V shed 3 bases, J shed 5 bases, and the junction held 6 bases outside the gene matches. Germline assignment: CDR1 LNHDA and CDR2 SQIVND (reference sequence). The complete variable domain, with remaining parts taken from reference TRBV19 and TRBJ2-7, reads DGGITQSPKYLFRKEGQNVTLSCEQNLNHDAMYWYRQDPGQGLRLIYYSQIVNDFQKGDIAEGYSVSREKKESFPLTVTSAQKNPTAFYLCASSIGTSGSHDEQYFGPGTRLTVT.

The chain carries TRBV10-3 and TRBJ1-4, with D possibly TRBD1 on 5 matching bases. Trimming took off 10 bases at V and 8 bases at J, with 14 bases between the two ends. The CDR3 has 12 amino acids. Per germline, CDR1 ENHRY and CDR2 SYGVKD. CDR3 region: CATGRGVEKLFF. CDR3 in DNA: TGTGCCACCGGAAGGGGTGTCGAAAAACTGTTTTTT.

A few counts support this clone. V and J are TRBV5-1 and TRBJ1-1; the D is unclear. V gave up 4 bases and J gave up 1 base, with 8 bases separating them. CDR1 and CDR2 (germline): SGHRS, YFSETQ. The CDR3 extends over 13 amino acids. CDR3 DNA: TGCGCCAGCAGCCGAGAGCCGAACACTGAAGCTTTCTTT. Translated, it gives CASSREPNTEAFF. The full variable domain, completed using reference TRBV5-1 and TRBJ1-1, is KAGVTQTPRYLIKTRGQQVTLSCSPISGHRSVSWYQQTPGQGLQFLFEYFSETQRNKGNFPGRFSGRQFSNSRSEMNVSTLELGDSALYLCASSREPNTEAFFGQGTRLTVV.

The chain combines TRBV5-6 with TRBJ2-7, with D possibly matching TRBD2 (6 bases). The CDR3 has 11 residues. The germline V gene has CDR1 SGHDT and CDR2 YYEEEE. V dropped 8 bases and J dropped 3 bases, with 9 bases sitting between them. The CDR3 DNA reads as TGTGCCAGGCGGGGCTACTACGAGCAGTACTTC. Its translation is CARRGYYEQYF.

Here the CDR3 DNA reads TGTGCCAGCTCACCTGAGGGGGCGAGAGATCAGCCCCAGCATTTT. As protein: CASSPEGARDQPQHF. The chain couples TRBV18 to TRBJ1-5, with 7 bases lining up with TRBD1. The ends lost 3 bases at V and 5 bases at J; junction bases unmatched: 7. Germline V lookup: CDR1 KGHSH, CDR2 LQKENI. The CDR3 has 15 amino acids.